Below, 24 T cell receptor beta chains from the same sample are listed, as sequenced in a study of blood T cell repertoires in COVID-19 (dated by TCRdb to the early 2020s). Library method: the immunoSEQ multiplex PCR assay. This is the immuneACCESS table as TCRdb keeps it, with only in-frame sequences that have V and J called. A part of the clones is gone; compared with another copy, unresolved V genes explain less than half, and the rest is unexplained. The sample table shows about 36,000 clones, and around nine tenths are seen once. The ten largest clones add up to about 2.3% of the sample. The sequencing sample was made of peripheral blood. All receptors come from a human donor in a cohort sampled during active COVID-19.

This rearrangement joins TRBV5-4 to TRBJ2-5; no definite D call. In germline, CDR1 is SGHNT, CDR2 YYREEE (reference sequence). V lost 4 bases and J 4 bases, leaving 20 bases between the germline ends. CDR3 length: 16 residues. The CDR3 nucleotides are TGTGCCAGCAGCCCTAGTGCCAGTAGTGTTCGAGAGACCCAGTACTTC. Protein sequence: CASSPSASSVRETQYF.

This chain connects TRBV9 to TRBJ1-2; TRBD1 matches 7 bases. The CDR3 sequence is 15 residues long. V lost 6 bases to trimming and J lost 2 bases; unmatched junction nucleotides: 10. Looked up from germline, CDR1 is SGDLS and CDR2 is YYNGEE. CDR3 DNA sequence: TGTGCCAGCACCCCTCTAGGAGGGGGCAACTATGGCTACACCTTC. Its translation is CASTPLGGGNYGYTF.

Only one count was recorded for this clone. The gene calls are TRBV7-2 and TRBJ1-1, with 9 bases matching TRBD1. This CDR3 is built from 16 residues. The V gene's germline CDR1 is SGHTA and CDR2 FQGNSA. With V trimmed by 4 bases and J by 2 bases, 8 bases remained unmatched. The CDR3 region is CASSWPGQGKNTEAFF. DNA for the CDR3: TGTGCCAGCAGCTGGCCGGGACAGGGCAAAAACACTGAAGCTTTCTTT.

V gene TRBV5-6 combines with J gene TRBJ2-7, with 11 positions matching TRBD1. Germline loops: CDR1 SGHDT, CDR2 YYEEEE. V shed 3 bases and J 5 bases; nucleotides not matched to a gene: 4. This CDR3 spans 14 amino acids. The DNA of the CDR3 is TGTGCCAGCAGCTGGGACAGGGGGTACAACGAGCAGTACTTC. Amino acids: CASSWDRGYNEQYF. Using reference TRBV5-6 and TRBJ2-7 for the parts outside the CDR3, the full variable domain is DAGVTQSPTHLIKTRGQQVTLRCSPKSGHDTVSWYQQALGQGPQFIFQYYEEEERQRGNFPDRFSGHQFPNYSSELNVNALLLGDSALYLCASSWDRGYNEQYFGPGTRLTVT.

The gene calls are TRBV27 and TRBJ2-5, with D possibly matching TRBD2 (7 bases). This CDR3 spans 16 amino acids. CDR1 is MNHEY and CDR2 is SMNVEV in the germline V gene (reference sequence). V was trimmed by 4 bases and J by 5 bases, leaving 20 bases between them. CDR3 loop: CASSSPFGGLPETQYF. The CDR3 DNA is TGTGCCAGCAGTTCTCCGTTCGGGGGGCTTCCGGAGACCCAGTACTTC.

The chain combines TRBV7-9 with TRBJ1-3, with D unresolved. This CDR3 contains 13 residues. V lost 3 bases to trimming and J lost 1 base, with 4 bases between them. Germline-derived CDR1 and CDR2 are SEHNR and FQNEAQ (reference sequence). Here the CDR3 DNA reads TGTGCCAGCAGCTTCCGTTCTGGAAACACCATATATTTT. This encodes CASSFRSGNTIYF. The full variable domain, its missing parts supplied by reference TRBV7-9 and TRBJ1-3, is DTGVSQNPRHKITKRGQNVTFRCDPISEHNRLYWYRQTLGQGPEFLTYFQNEAQLEKSRLLSDRFSAERPKGSFSTLEIQRTEQGDSAMYLCASSFRSGNTIYFGEGSWLTVV.

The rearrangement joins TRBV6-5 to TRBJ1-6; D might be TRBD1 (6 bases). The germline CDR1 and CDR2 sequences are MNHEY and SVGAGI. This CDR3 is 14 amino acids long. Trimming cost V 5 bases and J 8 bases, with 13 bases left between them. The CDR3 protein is CASSSRGSYSPLHF. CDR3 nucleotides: TGTGCCAGCAGTAGCAGGGGCTCTTATTCACCCCTCCACTTT.

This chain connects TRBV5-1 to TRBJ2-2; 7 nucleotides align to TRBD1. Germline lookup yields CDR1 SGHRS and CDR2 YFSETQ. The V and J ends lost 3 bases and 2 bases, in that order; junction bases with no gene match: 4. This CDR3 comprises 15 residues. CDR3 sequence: CASSWDSRNTGELFF. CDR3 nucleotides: TGCGCCAGCAGCTGGGACAGTAGAAACACCGGGGAGCTGTTTTTT.

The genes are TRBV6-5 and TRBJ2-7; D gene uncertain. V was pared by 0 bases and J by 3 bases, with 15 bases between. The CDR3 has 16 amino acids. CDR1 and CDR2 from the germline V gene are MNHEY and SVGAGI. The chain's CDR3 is CASSYSSSGLGYEQYF. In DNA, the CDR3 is TGTGCCAGCAGTTACTCGTCGTCGGGTCTGGGCTACGAGCAGTACTTC.

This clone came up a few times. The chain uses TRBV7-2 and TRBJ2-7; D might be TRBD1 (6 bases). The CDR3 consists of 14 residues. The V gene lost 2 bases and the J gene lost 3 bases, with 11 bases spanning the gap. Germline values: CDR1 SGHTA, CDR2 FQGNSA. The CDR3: CASSLTAGDYEQYF. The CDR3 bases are TGTGCCAGCAGCTTAACAGCAGGGGACTACGAGCAGTACTTC. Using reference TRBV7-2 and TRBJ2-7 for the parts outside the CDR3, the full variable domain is GAGVSQSPSNKVTEKGKDVELRCDPISGHTALYWYRQSLGQGLEFLIYFQGNSAPDKSGLPSDRFSAERTGGSVSTLTIQRTQQEDSAVYLCASSLTAGDYEQYFGPGTRLTVT.

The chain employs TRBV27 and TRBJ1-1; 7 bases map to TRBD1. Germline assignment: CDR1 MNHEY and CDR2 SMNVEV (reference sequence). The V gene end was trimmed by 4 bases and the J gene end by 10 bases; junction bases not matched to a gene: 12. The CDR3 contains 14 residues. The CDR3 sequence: CASSSWTGLGSAFF. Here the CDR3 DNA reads TGTGCCAGCAGTTCCTGGACAGGCCTGGGTTCAGCTTTCTTT.

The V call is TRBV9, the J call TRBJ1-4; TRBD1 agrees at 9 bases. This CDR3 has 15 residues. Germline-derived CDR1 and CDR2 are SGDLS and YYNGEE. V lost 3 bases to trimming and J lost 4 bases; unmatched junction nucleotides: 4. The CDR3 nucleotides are TGTGCCAGCAGCGATGACAGGGGGTTTAATGAAAAACTGTTTTTT. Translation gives CASSDDRGFNEKLFF.

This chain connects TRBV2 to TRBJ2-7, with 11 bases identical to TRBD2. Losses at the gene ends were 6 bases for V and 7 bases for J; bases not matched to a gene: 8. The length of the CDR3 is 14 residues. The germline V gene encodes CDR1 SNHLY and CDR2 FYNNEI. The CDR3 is CASSGLAGGGEQYF. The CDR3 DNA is TGTGCCAGCAGCGGACTAGCGGGTGGTGGTGAGCAGTACTTC.

CDR3 in DNA: TGTGCCAGCAGTTTGGTGGATTCGGGGGGGCCGATCTACGAGCAGTACTTC. It specifies CASSLVDSGGPIYEQYF. The V and J genes are TRBV28 and TRBJ2-7; 8 bases agree with TRBD2. The CDR3 runs to 17 residues. The germline V gene encodes CDR1 MDHEN and CDR2 SYDVKM. V was clipped by 3 bases and J by 3 bases; unmatched bases: 13.

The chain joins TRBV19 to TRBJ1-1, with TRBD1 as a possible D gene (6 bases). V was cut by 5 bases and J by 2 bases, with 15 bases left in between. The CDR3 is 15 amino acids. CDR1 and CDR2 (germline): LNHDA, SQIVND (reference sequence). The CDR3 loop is CASSLPPTGNTEAFF. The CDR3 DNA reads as TGTGCCAGTAGTCTCCCCCCGACAGGCAACACTGAAGCTTTCTTT.

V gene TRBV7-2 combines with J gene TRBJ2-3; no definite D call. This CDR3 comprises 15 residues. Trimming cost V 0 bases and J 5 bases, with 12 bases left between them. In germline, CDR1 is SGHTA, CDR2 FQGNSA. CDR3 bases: TGTGCCAGCAGCTTAGCAGTGTGGAGAAAAGATACGCAGTATTTT. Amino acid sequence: CASSLAVWRKDTQYF.

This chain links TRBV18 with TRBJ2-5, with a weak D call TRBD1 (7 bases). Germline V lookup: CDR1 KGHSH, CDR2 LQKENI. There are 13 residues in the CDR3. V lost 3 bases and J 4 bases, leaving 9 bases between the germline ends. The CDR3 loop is CASSPQGGETQYF. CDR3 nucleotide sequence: TGTGCCAGCTCACCGCAGGGGGGAGAGACCCAGTACTTC.

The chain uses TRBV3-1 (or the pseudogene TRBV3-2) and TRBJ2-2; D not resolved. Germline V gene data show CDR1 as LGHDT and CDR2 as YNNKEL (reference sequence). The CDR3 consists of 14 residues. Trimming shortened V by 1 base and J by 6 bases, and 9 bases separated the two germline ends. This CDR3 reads CASSQGSRSGELFF. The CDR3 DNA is TGTGCCAGCAGCCAAGGTAGTCGTTCCGGGGAGCTGTTTTTT.

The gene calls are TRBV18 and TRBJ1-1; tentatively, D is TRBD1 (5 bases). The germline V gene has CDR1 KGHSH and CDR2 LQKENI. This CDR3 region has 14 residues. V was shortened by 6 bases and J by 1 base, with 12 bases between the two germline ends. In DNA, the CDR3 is TGTGCCAGCTCGCCGCGGGGGGGGAACACTGAAGCTTTCTTT. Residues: CASSPRGGNTEAFF. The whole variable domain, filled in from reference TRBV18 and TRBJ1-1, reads NAGVMQNPRHLVRRRGQEARLRCSPMKGHSHVYWYRQLPEEGLKFMVYLQKENIIDESGMPKERFSAEFPKEGPSILRIQQVVRGDSAAYFCASSPRGGNTEAFFGQGTRLTVV.

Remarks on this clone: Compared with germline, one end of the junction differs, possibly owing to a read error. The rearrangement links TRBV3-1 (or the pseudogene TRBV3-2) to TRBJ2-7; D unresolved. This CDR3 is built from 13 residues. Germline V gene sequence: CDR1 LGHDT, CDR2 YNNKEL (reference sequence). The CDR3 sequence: CASSSGETYEQCF. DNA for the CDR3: TGTGCCAGCAGCTCAGGCGAAACCTACGAGCAGTGCTTC.

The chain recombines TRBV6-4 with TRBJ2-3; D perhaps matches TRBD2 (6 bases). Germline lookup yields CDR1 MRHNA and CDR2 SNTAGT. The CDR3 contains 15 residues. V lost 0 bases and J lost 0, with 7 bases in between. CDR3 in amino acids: CASSDSAGSTDTQYF. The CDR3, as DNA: TGTGCCAGCAGTGACTCGGCGGGGAGCACAGATACGCAGTATTTT.

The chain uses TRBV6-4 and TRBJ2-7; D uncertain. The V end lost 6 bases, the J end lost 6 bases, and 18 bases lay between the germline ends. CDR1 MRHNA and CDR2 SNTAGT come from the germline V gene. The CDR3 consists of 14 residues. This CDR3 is CASSPKPEGAEQYF. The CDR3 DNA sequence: TGTGCCAGCAGCCCCAAACCCGAAGGAGCCGAGCAGTACTTC.

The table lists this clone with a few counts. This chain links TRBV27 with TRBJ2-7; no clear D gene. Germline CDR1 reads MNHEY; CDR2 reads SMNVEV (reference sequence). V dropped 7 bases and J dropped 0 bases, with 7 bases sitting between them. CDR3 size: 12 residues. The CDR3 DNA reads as TGTGCCAGCATGTCCAGCTCCTACGAGCAGTACTTC. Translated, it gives CASMSSSYEQYF.

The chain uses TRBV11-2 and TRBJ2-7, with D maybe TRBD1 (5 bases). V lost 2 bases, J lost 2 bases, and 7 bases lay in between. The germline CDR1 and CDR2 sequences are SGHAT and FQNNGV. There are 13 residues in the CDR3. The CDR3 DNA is TGTGCCAGCAGCTTACAGACAGCCTACGAGCAGTACTTC. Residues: CASSLQTAYEQYF.